Below, one TCR beta chain is given with its context. The Seattle patients, enrolled during active infection, were followed longitudinally. Trimming cost V 5 bases and J 2 bases; bases outside gene matches: 17. The CDR3 extends over 19 amino acids. From germline, CDR1 is LNHNV and CDR2 YYDKDF (reference sequence). These data are taken from a study of blood T cell repertoires in COVID-19. Across the whole study: Spain, Italy and the United States supplied samples that represented acute and convalescent COVID-19. From T cells, B-cell-depleted T cells, or PBMCs came the material, which was cDNA or gDNA.

Source study methods: Amplifying reference gene primers gave estimates of nucleated cell counts. Produced via immunoSEQ multiplex PCR; TCRdb's table is partial and in-frame only. That table is the source of V, J and clone size, and D and trimming were worked out from the DNA. The sample consists of over 55,000 clones, 75% to 85% of them appearing once. Sequencing used peripheral blood. This TCR was sampled from a man aged 45 to 65 with COVID-19, enrolled during active disease. The chain carries TRBV15 and TRBJ2-5, with 10 bases lining up with TRBD2. CDR3: CATSSGGLAGAQRQETQYF. As DNA, the CDR3 is TGTGCCACCAGCTCAGGGGGGCTAGCGGGAGCGCAGCGACAAGAGACCCAGTACTTC.